This TCR beta chain was captured by sequencing in a study of cytomegalovirus exposure and HLA in healthy donors. Study results and limitations: Accounts indicate the classifier identified cytomegalovirus status with strong specificity and sensitivity. In a later analysis, TCR beta V- and J-gene trimming showed a link to a missense DCLRE1C variant.

The CDR3 covers 14 residues. Germline V lookup: CDR1 SEHNR, CDR2 FQNEAQ (reference sequence). The ends lost 5 bases at V and 3 bases at J; junction bases unmatched: 3. Primers for the PCR totalled 60 Vbeta and 13 Jbeta. The data were produced by immunoSEQ multiplex PCR, yet TCRdb's version contains in-frame clones alone and is incomplete. This sample's table reports tens of thousands of clones. A note on this clone: Antigen specificity is unknown.

The receptor's source is a man aged 50 or older in good health and CMV-seropositive. V gene TRBV7-9 combines with J gene TRBJ2-7, with 11 positions matching TRBD1. The specimen sequenced was PBMCs. The chain's CDR3 is CASSPGTGGYEQYF. Written as DNA, the CDR3 is TGTGCCAGCAGCCCCGGGACAGGGGGCTACGAGCAGTACTTC.